A single sample gave rise to the 14 T cell receptor beta chains below, sequenced in a study of shared clonotypes between healthy human individuals. Assay: immunoSEQ multiplex PCR; the TCRdb copy retains only in-frame clones and omits some. This table has about 2.4 million clones, 93% appearing once. The sequenced sample consisted of naive CD4+ T cells from PBMCs. Subset here: CD45RA+ positively selected. The receptors shown here come from a young man in good health. Some clones in this sample may be carry-over from other donors' samples.

The rearrangement joins TRBV9 to TRBJ2-7, with TRBD1 matching 7 bases. This CDR3 has 15 amino acids. Unmatched junction bases numbered 6, after V lost 0 bases and J lost 3 bases. The germline V gene encodes CDR1 SGDLS and CDR2 YYNGEE. The CDR3 sequence: CASSVGGGALYEQYF. CDR3 in DNA: TGTGCCAGCAGCGTAGGAGGGGGCGCTCTCTACGAGCAGTACTTC.

The chain employs TRBV5-1 and TRBJ2-7; 7 bases agree with TRBD2. The CDR3 is 16 residues long. The V gene's germline CDR1 is SGHRS and CDR2 YFSETQ. V gave up 0 bases and J gave up 2 bases; unmatched junction bases: 8. This CDR3 is CASSLDPAGTTYEQYF. The CDR3 bases are TGCGCCAGCAGCTTGGATCCAGCGGGAACAACCTACGAGCAGTACTTC.

V usage is TRBV7-7 and J usage is TRBJ2-5; 7 nucleotides line up with TRBD2. V lost 1 base to trimming and J lost 7 bases; unmatched junction nucleotides: 15. Germline assignment: CDR1 SSHAT and CDR2 FNYEAQ (reference sequence). CDR3 length equals 17 residues. The CDR3 nucleotides read TGTGCCAGCAGCTTAGGTTCTAGCGGTTCCTCGGGTGGGACCCAGTACTTC. Translating gives CASSLGSSGSSGGTQYF. The entire variable domain, with the rest obtained from reference TRBV7-7 and TRBJ2-5, is as follows: GAGVSQSPRYKVTKRGQDVTLRCDPISSHATLYWYQQALGQGPEFLTYFNYEAQPDKSGLPSDRFSAERPEGSISTLTIQRTEQRDSAMYRCASSLGSSGSSGGTQYFGPGTRLLVL.

V gene TRBV5-6 combines with J gene TRBJ2-3; D not resolved. The CDR3 extends over 17 amino acids. Looked up from germline, CDR1 is SGHDT and CDR2 is YYEEEE. V was shortened by 2 bases and J by 2 bases, with 18 bases between the two germline ends. CDR3 sequence reads: CASSFGLTSFDTDTQYF. The CDR3 coding sequence is TGTGCCAGCAGCTTTGGGCTGACGAGTTTCGACACAGATACGCAGTATTTT.

V is TRBV22-1 and J is TRBJ2-3; the DNA was not compared with TRBD2, the D call given in the table. TRBV22-1 is given as a pseudogene. The CDR3 runs to 14 residues. CDR3 coding DNA: TGTCCTGGGAGCGGCGGGACGCGCACAGATACGCAGTATTTT. Protein sequence: CPGSGGTRTDTQYF.

The genes are TRBV7-7 and TRBJ2-1; 11 positions match TRBD2. The trim removed 3 bases at V and 0 bases at J, leaving 10 bases unmatched. This CDR3 has 19 residues. Germline V gives CDR1 SSHAT, CDR2 FNYEAQ (reference sequence). CDR3 residues: CASSLFPGTSGASYNEQFF. The CDR3 nucleotides read TGTGCCAGCAGCTTGTTTCCAGGGACTAGCGGAGCCTCCTACAATGAGCAGTTCTTC.

The rearrangement links TRBV28 to TRBJ1-4; D may be TRBD1 (5 bases). From germline, CDR1 is MDHEN and CDR2 SYDVKM. V shed 6 bases and J shed 6 bases, with 14 bases lying between them. The CDR3 sequence is 14 residues long. The CDR3 region is CASSRDPRYEKLFF. The CDR3, as DNA: TGTGCCAGCAGCAGGGACCCCAGATATGAAAAACTGTTTTTT. Based on the CDR3 plus reference TRBV28 and TRBJ1-4, the full variable domain is DVKVTQSSRYLVKRTGEKVFLECVQDMDHENMFWYRQDPGLGLRLIYFSYDVKMKEKGDIPEGYSVSREKKERFSLILESASTNQTSMYLCASSRDPRYEKLFFGSGTQLSVL.

The chain links TRBV6-5 to TRBJ1-3; a weak D match, TRBD1 (6 bases). The CDR3 is 13 residues long. Trimming left V 10 bases short and J 0 bases short, with 10 bases between. Germline CDR1 and CDR2: MNHEY and SVGAGI. The CDR3, as DNA: TGTGCCACGACAGGTACCTCTGGAAACACCATATATTTT. Its translation is CATTGTSGNTIYF.

With respect to this clone: This same CDR3 is encoded by further DNA sequences in the sample. The rearrangement joins TRBV2 to TRBJ2-4; perhaps D is TRBD1 or TRBD2 (5 bases each). V lost 6 bases and J lost 5, with 11 bases in between. The CDR3 has 13 amino acids. The V gene's germline CDR1 is SNHLY and CDR2 FYNNEI. The DNA for the CDR3 is TGTGCCAGCAGCCGGGACCGAGAAAACATTCAGTACTTC. Amino acid sequence: CASSRDRENIQYF.

The chain carries TRBV7-9 and TRBJ1-2; 7 bases map to TRBD1. Trimming at V came to 5 bases and at J to 0 bases, leaving 6 bases not matched to a gene. This CDR3 is built from 15 residues. From germline, CDR1 is SEHNR and CDR2 FQNEAQ (reference sequence). The CDR3 nucleotides read TGTGCCAGCAGCGGAAGGGACAGCCCTAACTATGGCTACACCTTC. It specifies CASSGRDSPNYGYTF. The variable domain in full, with the rest retrieved from reference TRBV7-9 and TRBJ1-2, is DTGVSQNPRHKITKRGQNVTFRCDPISEHNRLYWYRQTLGQGPEFLTYFQNEAQLEKSRLLSDRFSAERPKGSFSTLEIQRTEQGDSAMYLCASSGRDSPNYGYTFGSGTRLTVV.

This chain uses TRBV5-1 with TRBJ1-4, with D possibly matching TRBD1 (6 bases). This CDR3 comprises 16 residues. The V end lost 4 bases, the J end lost 4 bases, and 17 bases lay between the germline ends. CDR1 and CDR2 (germline): SGHRS, YFSETQ. The CDR3 DNA sequence: TGCGCCAGCAGCGACCCCCGGGACACAAGTAATGAAAAACTGTTTTTT. It specifies CASSDPRDTSNEKLFF.

The rearrangement links TRBV15 to TRBJ2-7, with 7 bases that match TRBD2. The CDR3 totals 14 residues. Germline CDR1 and CDR2: LNHNV and YYDKDF (reference sequence). V was clipped by 4 bases and J by 3 bases; unmatched bases: 6. This CDR3 reads CATSKSGRNYEQYF. The CDR3 DNA reads TGTGCCACCAGCAAGTCCGGGAGGAACTACGAGCAGTACTTC. The entire variable domain, with the rest obtained from reference TRBV15 and TRBJ2-7, is as follows: DAMVIQNPRYQVTQFGKPVTLSCSQTLNHNVMYWYQQKSSQAPKLLFHYYDKDFNNEADTPDNFQSRRPNTSFCFLDIRSPGLGDTAMYLCATSKSGRNYEQYFGPGTRLTVT.

This chain uses TRBV30 with TRBJ2-1; 15 nucleotides line up with TRBD2. The junction had 19 bases not matched to a gene; V was cut back by 3 bases and J by 4 bases. This CDR3 comprises 21 residues. Germline CDR1 is GTSNPN and CDR2 is SVGIG (reference sequence). CDR3 residues: CAWRGGNARTSGRAGYNEQFF. CDR3 DNA sequence: TGTGCCTGGAGGGGGGGAAATGCAAGGACTAGCGGGAGGGCCGGTTACAATGAGCAGTTCTTC.

This chain connects TRBV9 to TRBJ2-3; a weak D match, TRBD1 (5 bases). The CDR3 spans 14 residues. V was shortened by 3 bases and J by 4 bases, with 12 bases between the two germline ends. The V gene's germline CDR1 is SGDLS and CDR2 YYNGEE. CDR3: CASSGLDRSDTQYF. The DNA of the CDR3 is TGTGCCAGCAGCGGATTAGACAGATCAGATACGCAGTATTTT. Complete variable domain (other parts from reference TRBV9 and TRBJ2-3): DSGVTQTPKHLITATGQRVTLRCSPRSGDLSVYWYQQSLDQGLQFLIQYYNGEERAKGNILERFSAQQFPDLHSELNLSSLELGDSALYFCASSGLDRSDTQYFGPGTRLTVL.